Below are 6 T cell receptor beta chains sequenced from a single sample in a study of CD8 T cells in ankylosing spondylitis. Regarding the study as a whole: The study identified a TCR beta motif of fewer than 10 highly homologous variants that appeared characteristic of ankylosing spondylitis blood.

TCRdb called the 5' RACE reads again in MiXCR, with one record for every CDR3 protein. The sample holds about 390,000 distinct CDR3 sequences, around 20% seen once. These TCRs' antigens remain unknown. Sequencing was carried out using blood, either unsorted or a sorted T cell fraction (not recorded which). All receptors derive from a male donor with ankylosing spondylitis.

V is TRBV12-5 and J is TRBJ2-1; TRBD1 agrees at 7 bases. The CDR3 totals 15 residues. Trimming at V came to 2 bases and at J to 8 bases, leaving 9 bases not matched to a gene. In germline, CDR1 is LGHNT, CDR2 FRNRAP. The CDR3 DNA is TGTGCTAGTGGTTTGCCCCGAACAGGGGTCCATGAGCAGTTCTTC. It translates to CASGLPRTGVHEQFF. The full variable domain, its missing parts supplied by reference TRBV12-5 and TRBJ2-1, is DARVTQTPRHKVTEMGQEVTMRCQPILGHNTVFWYRQTMMQGLELLAYFRNRAPLDDSGMPKDRFSAEMPDATLATLKIQPSEPRDSAVYFCASGLPRTGVHEQFFGPGTRLTVL.

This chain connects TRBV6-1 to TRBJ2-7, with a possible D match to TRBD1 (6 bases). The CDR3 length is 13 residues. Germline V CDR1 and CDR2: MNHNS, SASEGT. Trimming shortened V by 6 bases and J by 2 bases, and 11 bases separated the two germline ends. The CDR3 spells CASSRDTTYEQYF. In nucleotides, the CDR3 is TGTGCCAGCAGCCGGGACACCACCTACGAGCAGTACTTC.

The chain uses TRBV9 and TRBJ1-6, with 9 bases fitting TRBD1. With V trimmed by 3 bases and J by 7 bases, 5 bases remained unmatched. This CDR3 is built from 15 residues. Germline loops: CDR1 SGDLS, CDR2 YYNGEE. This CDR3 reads CASSERDRENSPLHF. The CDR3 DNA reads TGTGCCAGCAGCGAACGGGACAGGGAGAATTCACCCCTCCACTTT.

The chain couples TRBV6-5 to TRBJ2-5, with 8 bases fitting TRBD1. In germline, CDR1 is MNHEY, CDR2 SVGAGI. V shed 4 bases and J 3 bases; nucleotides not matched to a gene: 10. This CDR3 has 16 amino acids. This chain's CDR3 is CASSSTGQGGEETQYF. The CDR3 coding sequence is TGTGCCAGCAGTTCCACCGGACAGGGTGGTGAAGAGACCCAGTACTTC.

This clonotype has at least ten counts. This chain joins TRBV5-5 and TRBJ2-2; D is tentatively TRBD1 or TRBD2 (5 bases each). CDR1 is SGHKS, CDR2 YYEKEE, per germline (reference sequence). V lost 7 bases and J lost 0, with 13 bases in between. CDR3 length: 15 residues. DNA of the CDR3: TGTGCCAGCGGACGGGACCCGGCGAACACCGGGGAGCTGTTTTTT. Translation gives CASGRDPANTGELFF.

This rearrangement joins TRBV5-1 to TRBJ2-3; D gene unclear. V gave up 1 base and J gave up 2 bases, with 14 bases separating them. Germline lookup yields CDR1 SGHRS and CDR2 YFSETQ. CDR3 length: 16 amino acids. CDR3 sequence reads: CASSLIFSQDTDTQYF. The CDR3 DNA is TGCGCCAGCAGCTTGATCTTCTCACAAGACACAGATACGCAGTATTTT.